The next 29 T cell receptor beta chains were all read from a single sample in a study of shared clonotypes between healthy human individuals. TCRdb keeps only in-frame clones here, not all; method: immunoSEQ multiplex PCR. Of about 560,000 clones listed, roughly 79% are singletons. Sequencing used PBMCs. The origin of the receptors is a woman between 40 and 50 years old in good health. Some clones in this sample may be carry-over from other donors' samples.

This chain links TRBV15 with TRBJ2-5, with D possibly called TRBD1 or TRBD2 (5 bases each). Trimming pared 7 bases from V and 2 bases from J, leaving 11 bases between. The CDR3 runs to 13 residues. Germline V gene lookup returns CDR1 LNHNV and CDR2 YYDKDF (reference sequence). DNA of the CDR3: TGTGCCACCACTCGATGGGGGCAAGAGACCCAGTACTTC. Its translation is CATTRWGQETQYF.

The J gene is TRBJ2-3, the V gene TRBV20-1; D is undetermined. CDR3 length: 11 residues. The germline gives CDR1 DFQATT, CDR2 SNEGSKA (reference sequence). Trimming left V 8 bases short and J 6 bases short, with 12 bases between. Here the CDR3 DNA reads TGCAGTTGGTCGCAAGCGGATACGCAGTATTTT. Translation gives CSWSQADTQYF.

Here the CDR3 reads CASSSFFTDTQYF. The CDR3 DNA follows: TGTGCCAGCAGTTCCTTCTTCACAGATACGCAGTATTTT. The rearrangement joins TRBV27 to TRBJ2-3; D uncertain. Trimming cost V 4 bases and J 2 bases, with 7 bases left between them. The CDR3 loop spans 13 amino acids. The V gene's germline CDR1 is MNHEY and CDR2 SMNVEV (reference sequence).

This chain joins TRBV7-6 and TRBJ2-1, with 8 bases fitting TRBD2. Per the germline V gene, CDR1 is SGHVS and CDR2 is FNYEAQ. The CDR3 has 16 amino acids. Trimming cost V 5 bases and J 3 bases; bases outside gene matches: 9. CDR3 protein: CASSRGAGEFYNEQFF. The DNA for the CDR3 is TGTGCCAGCAGCCGGGGAGCGGGAGAGTTCTACAATGAGCAGTTCTTC.

This clone was recorded only once. V is TRBV28 and J is TRBJ2-5; TRBD2 matches at 14 bases. The length of the CDR3 is 18 residues. J gave up 2 bases and V 4 bases, and 9 bases lay outside the gene matches. CDR1 and CDR2 (germline): MDHEN, SYDVKM. This CDR3 reads CASSSPGLAGELQETQYF. CDR3 nucleotide sequence: TGTGCCAGCAGTTCACCGGGACTAGCGGGAGAGTTACAAGAGACCCAGTACTTC.

The DNA of the CDR3 is TGTGCCAGCAGCCCGACCGGGACAGGGGCCTACGAGCAGTACTTC. Translated: CASSPTGTGAYEQYF. This chain links TRBV11-2 with TRBJ2-7, with 10 bases that match TRBD1. With 5 bases clipped from V and 2 bases from J, the junction kept 6 bases outside the gene matches. The CDR3 length is 15 residues. The germline gives CDR1 SGHAT, CDR2 FQNNGV.

The CDR3: CASSPTSGRVYEQYF. Here the CDR3 DNA reads TGCGCCAGCAGCCCCACTAGCGGGAGAGTATACGAGCAGTACTTC. V gene TRBV5-1 combines with J gene TRBJ2-7; TRBD2 agrees at 11 bases. Germline-derived CDR1 and CDR2 are SGHRS and YFSETQ. CDR3 size: 15 residues. Trimming took 4 bases from V and 4 from J; bases not matched to a gene: 7.

The V call is TRBV11-2, the J call TRBJ2-5; D is uncertain. The ends were cut back, 0 bases at V and 4 bases at J, with 6 bases in the middle. Germline V gene sequence: CDR1 SGHAT, CDR2 FQNNGV. The CDR3 has 13 residues. The CDR3 loop is CASSLERTETQYF. The CDR3 DNA sequence: TGTGCCAGCAGCTTAGAACGAACAGAGACCCAGTACTTC.

This chain connects TRBV5-1 to TRBJ2-7; D not resolved. V lost 2 bases to trimming and J lost 0 bases, with 18 bases between them. The CDR3 runs 17 residues. Per the germline V gene, CDR1 is SGHRS and CDR2 is YFSETQ. This CDR3 reads CASSLRPPSASSYEQYF. The CDR3 DNA reads TGCGCCAGCAGCTTAAGACCCCCATCCGCGAGCTCCTACGAGCAGTACTTC.

The genes are TRBV2 and TRBJ2-7; perhaps TRBD1 as D (6 bases). V dropped 4 bases and J dropped 4 bases, with 14 bases sitting between them. The CDR3 extends over 14 amino acids. Germline V lookup: CDR1 SNHLY, CDR2 FYNNEI. CDR3 sequence: CASSGGTFRYEQYF. The DNA of the CDR3 is TGTGCCAGCAGTGGGGGGACATTCCGGTACGAGCAGTACTTC.

The V and J genes are TRBV28 and TRBJ1-4; 9 bases agree with TRBD1. After removal of 4 bases from V and 1 base from J, the junction contained 4 bases not matched to a gene. Germline assignment: CDR1 MDHEN and CDR2 SYDVKM. The CDR3 has 16 residues. The CDR3 region is CASSSGDRVTNEKLFF. The DNA of the CDR3 is TGTGCCAGCAGTTCCGGGGACAGGGTAACTAATGAAAAACTGTTTTTT.

A remark on this clone: The likely explanation is a read error, given a far larger clone one base away. This chain joins TRBV5-1 and TRBJ1-2; TRBD1 matches 8 bases. The CDR3 spans 15 residues. CDR1 and CDR2 (germline): SGHRS, YFSETQ. The J segment lost 8 bases and the V segment lost 0 bases, leaving 9 bases of the junction unmatched. CDR3 region: CASSLEAGGPGGYTF. As DNA, the CDR3 is TGCGCCAGCAGCTTGGAGGCAGGGGGCCCGGGCGGCTACACCTTC.

The J gene is TRBJ2-1, the V gene TRBV2; D perhaps matches TRBD1 (7 bases). The ends were cut back, 10 bases at V and 4 bases at J, with 14 bases in the middle. This CDR3 has 13 amino acids. Germline assignment: CDR1 SNHLY and CDR2 FYNNEI. The CDR3 DNA reads as TGTGCCACCCAGGGGGGTCGGTACAATGAGCAGTTCTTC. Residues: CATQGGRYNEQFF.

The rearrangement uses TRBV5-1 and TRBJ2-7, with D possibly being TRBD2 (6 bases). The CDR3 sequence is 15 residues long. Germline assignment: CDR1 SGHRS and CDR2 YFSETQ. The V end was cut by 4 bases, the J end by 3 bases, with 17 bases between. The CDR3 DNA follows: TGCGCCAGCAGCCAGACAAGCGGGTCCCACTACGAGCAGTACTTC. It translates to CASSQTSGSHYEQYF. Supplemented by reference TRBV5-1 and TRBJ2-7, the full variable domain reads KAGVTQTPRYLIKTRGQQVTLSCSPISGHRSVSWYQQTPGQGLQFLFEYFSETQRNKGNFPGRFSGRQFSNSRSEMNVSTLELGDSALYLCASSQTSGSHYEQYFGPGTRLTVT.

On this clone: A far bigger clonotype differs at one base, so this is likely a read error. The chain has TRBV11-2 and TRBJ1-2, with 8 bases matching TRBD1. Trimming took 1 base from V and 3 from J; bases not matched to a gene: 4. The CDR3 extends over 15 amino acids. Germline loops: CDR1 SGHAT, CDR2 FQNNGV. CDR3 sequence reads: CASSLGTGPDYGYTF. CDR3 nucleotide sequence: TGTGCCAGCAGCTTAGGGACAGGGCCCGACTATGGCTACACCTTC.

J is TRBJ1-5 and V is TRBV6-5, with D possibly being TRBD1 (6 bases). Germline V gene sequence: CDR1 MNHEY, CDR2 SVGAGI. The CDR3 totals 14 residues. The germline V and J ends were trimmed by 2 bases and 5 bases, with 10 bases remaining between them. The CDR3 nucleotides are TGTGCCAGCAGTTACCGGGCAGGGGATCAGCCCCAGCATTTT. Translated: CASSYRAGDQPQHF.

V and J are TRBV10-1 and TRBJ2-7, with 10 nucleotides matching TRBD2. In germline, CDR1 is WNHNN, CDR2 SYGVQD (reference sequence). V gave up 9 bases and J gave up 2 bases; unmatched junction bases: 13. The CDR3 extends over 16 amino acids. The CDR3 region has the DNA TGCGCCAGACTAATAGCGGGAGGACAACTCGCCTACGAGCAGTACTTC. The encoded protein is CARLIAGGQLAYEQYF.

The rearrangement links TRBV5-5 to TRBJ2-2; no clear D. Germline lookup yields CDR1 SGHKS and CDR2 YYEKEE (reference sequence). The CDR3 runs 15 residues. V lost 1 base and J 3 bases, leaving 10 bases between the germline ends. CDR3 in amino acids: CASSLYGSDTGELFF. CDR3 sequence (DNA): TGTGCCAGCAGCTTGTACGGTTCGGACACCGGGGAGCTGTTTTTT.

The chain links TRBV10-3 to TRBJ2-1, with TRBD2 as a possible D gene (6 bases). CDR1 and CDR2 from the germline V gene are ENHRY and SYGVKD. The CDR3 has 15 residues. V lost 3 bases and J 3 bases, leaving 12 bases between the germline ends. The CDR3 is CAISDPRGNYNEQFF. The CDR3 nucleotides are TGTGCCATCAGTGACCCCCGGGGGAACTACAATGAGCAGTTCTTC.

V and J are TRBV5-4 and TRBJ2-1, with TRBD1 matching over 8 bases. The trim removed 3 bases at V and 3 bases at J, leaving 5 bases unmatched. In germline, CDR1 is SGHNT, CDR2 YYREEE (reference sequence). The length of the CDR3 is 15 residues. The CDR3 sequence is CASSSGTGNYNEQFF. The DNA of the CDR3 is TGTGCCAGCAGCTCCGGGACAGGAAACTACAATGAGCAGTTCTTC.

The J gene is TRBJ1-2, the V gene TRBV4-1; 7 bases line up with TRBD1. Germline CDR1 is MGHRA and CDR2 is YSYEKL. V shed 3 bases and J 7 bases; nucleotides not matched to a gene: 20. The CDR3 sequence is 18 residues long. CDR3: CASSQSPGQTIWFGGYTF. CDR3 nucleotides: TGCGCCAGCAGCCAGTCTCCGGGACAGACCATATGGTTTGGTGGCTACACCTTC.

This rearrangement joins TRBV29-1 to TRBJ1-1; D is undetermined. Trimming stripped 7 bases from V and 5 bases from J, with 14 bases between. The CDR3 runs to 12 residues. Per the germline V gene, CDR1 is SQVTM and CDR2 is ANQGSEA. The CDR3 loop is CSAGLWGTEAFF. CDR3 nucleotides: TGCAGCGCCGGCCTCTGGGGAACTGAAGCTTTCTTT. Filled out from reference TRBV29-1 and TRBJ1-1, the complete variable domain reads SAVISQKPSRDICQRGTSLTIQCQVDSQVTMMFWYRQQPGQSLTLIATANQGSEATYESGFVIDKFPISRPNLTFSTLTVSNMSPEDSSIYLCSAGLWGTEAFFGQGTRLTVV.

This rearrangement joins TRBV18 to TRBJ2-1, with 13 bases that match TRBD2. With 5 bases clipped from V and 1 base from J, the junction kept 5 bases outside the gene matches. The CDR3 spans 17 residues. Germline lookup yields CDR1 KGHSH and CDR2 LQKENI. The CDR3 protein is CASSSWTSGSSYNEQFF. CDR3 DNA sequence: TGTGCCAGCTCATCCTGGACTAGCGGGAGTTCCTACAATGAGCAGTTCTTC.

This sequence joins TRBV12-2 and TRBJ2-1; TRBD2 reflects the table's D call only, with no check against the DNA. TRBV12-2 is an annotated pseudogene. The CDR3 length is 18 residues. The CDR3 region has the DNA TGTGCAAGTCGCTTAGCGTCTAGCGGGGGAAGCTCCTACAATGAGCAGTTCTTC. This encodes CASRLASSGGSSYNEQFF.

This clone was seen a single time. The chain uses TRBV28 and TRBJ1-1; TRBD1 is a possible D gene (5 bases). The V gene's germline CDR1 is MDHEN and CDR2 SYDVKM. The CDR3 is made up of 13 amino acids. Trimming left V 6 bases short and J 4 bases short, with 12 bases between. The CDR3 sequence is CASSPGGATEAFF. The CDR3 bases are TGTGCCAGCAGCCCCGGTGGGGCCACTGAAGCTTTCTTT.

The J gene is TRBJ1-4, the V gene TRBV7-2, with TRBD1 matching 8 bases. Looked up from germline, CDR1 is SGHTA and CDR2 is FQGNSA. J lost 8 bases, V lost 5 bases, and 13 bases had no gene match. The CDR3 has 16 residues. CDR3 region: CASSLSGGTGSEKLFF. The CDR3 nucleotides read TGTGCCAGCAGCCTCAGCGGGGGGACAGGATCGGAAAAACTGTTTTTT.

The sample holds a few counts of this clone. V is TRBV28 and J is TRBJ1-1, with 7 bases lining up with TRBD1. J was trimmed by 6 bases and V by 8 bases; bases with no gene match: 12. This CDR3 is 14 amino acids long. From germline, CDR1 is MDHEN and CDR2 SYDVKM. DNA of the CDR3: TGTGCCAGCCCTGGGGCAGGGGGTAGGGCTGAAGCTTTCTTT. Translation gives CASPGAGGRAEAFF. The variable domain in full, with the rest retrieved from reference TRBV28 and TRBJ1-1, is DVKVTQSSRYLVKRTGEKVFLECVQDMDHENMFWYRQDPGLGLRLIYFSYDVKMKEKGDIPEGYSVSREKKERFSLILESASTNQTSMYLCASPGAGGRAEAFFGQGTRLTVV.

This clone has ten or more counts. Given a much more abundant clone one base away, this may be a read error. The J gene is TRBJ1-1, the V gene TRBV7-6, with 9 bases identical to TRBD1. This CDR3 contains 16 residues. V shed 5 bases and J 4 bases; nucleotides not matched to a gene: 11. The germline V gene has CDR1 SGHVS and CDR2 FNYEAQ. CDR3 protein: CASSRGTGITSTEAFF. The CDR3 DNA reads TGTGCCAGCAGCCGAGGGACAGGGATTACGAGCACTGAAGCTTTCTTT.

The V call is TRBV5-4, the J call TRBJ2-5; a possible D gene is TRBD1 (6 bases). The V gene lost 4 bases and the J gene lost 4 bases, with 14 bases spanning the gap. Germline V gene sequence: CDR1 SGHNT, CDR2 YYREEE (reference sequence). The CDR3 loop spans 14 amino acids. CDR3 sequence (DNA): TGTGCCAGCAGCGACTACAGGGAAAGAGAGACCCAGTACTTC. Residues: CASSDYRERETQYF.